This T cell receptor beta chain originates from a study of T cell responses to AZD1222 COVID-19 vaccine. Assay used: immunoSEQ multiplex PCR; TCRdb lists only in-frame clones, some missing. The profile covers 100,000 to 150,000 clones, with 90% appearing a single time and approximately 4.5% taken by the ten largest. The TCR was taken from an adult in good health. This specimen consisted of peripheral blood, obtained on day 0 of MenACWY control vaccination.

The CDR3 DNA sequence: TGTGCCTGGAGTCTCGGACAGGGTCTGGATGAGCAGTTCTTC. Translated, it gives CAWSLGQGLDEQFF. The chain couples TRBV30 to TRBJ2-1; TRBD1 matches 8 bases. CDR3 length: 14 amino acids. The V gene's germline CDR1 is GTSNPN and CDR2 SVGIG (reference sequence). Trimming took 2 bases from V and 8 from J; bases not matched to a gene: 8.